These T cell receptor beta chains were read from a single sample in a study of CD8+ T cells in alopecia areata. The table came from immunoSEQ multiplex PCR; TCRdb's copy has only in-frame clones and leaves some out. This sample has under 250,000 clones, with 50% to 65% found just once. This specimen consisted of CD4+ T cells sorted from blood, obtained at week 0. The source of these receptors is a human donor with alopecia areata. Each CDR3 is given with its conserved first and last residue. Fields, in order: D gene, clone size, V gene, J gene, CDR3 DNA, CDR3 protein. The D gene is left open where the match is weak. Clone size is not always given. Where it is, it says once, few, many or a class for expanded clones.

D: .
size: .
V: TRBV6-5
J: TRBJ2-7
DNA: TGTGCCAGCAGTTTCCAGGGGATAGAGCAGTACTTC
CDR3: CASSFQGIEQYF

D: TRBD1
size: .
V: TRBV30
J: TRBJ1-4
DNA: TGTGCCTGGTCGCTCACAGGGGCCAAGGAAAAACTGTTTTTT
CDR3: CAWSLTGAKEKLFF

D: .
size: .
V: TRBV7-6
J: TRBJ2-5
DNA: TGTGCCAGCAGCCCCACTAGTTTCCAAGAGACCCAGTACTTC
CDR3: CASSPTSFQETQYF

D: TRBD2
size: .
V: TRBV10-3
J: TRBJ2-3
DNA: TGTGCCATCAGTGAGTCGACGTACGCGGGGGGCCTGGGATTGTCAGATACGCAGTATTTT
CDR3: CAISESTYAGGLGLSDTQYF

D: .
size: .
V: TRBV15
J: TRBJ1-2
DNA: TGTGCCACCAGCAGAGGCGGGACGTACTATGGCTACACCTTC
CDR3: CATSRGGTYYGYTF

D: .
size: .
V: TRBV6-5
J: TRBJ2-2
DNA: TGTGCCAGCAGCCTTACAGGGCGGACCGGGGAGCTGTTTTTT
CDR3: CASSLTGRTGELFF

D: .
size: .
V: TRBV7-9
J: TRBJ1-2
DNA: TGTGCCAGCAGCTTAGGCTCATATGGCTACACCTTC
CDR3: CASSLGSYGYTF

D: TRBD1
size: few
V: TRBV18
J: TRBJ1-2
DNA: TGTGCCAGCTCACCCACGGGACAGCTTTTAGGCTACACCTTC
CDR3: CASSPTGQLLGYTF

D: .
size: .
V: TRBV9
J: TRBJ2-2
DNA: TGTGCCAGCAGCGTAGCTGTGGCAACGAACACCGGGGAGCTGTTTTTT
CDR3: CASSVAVATNTGELFF

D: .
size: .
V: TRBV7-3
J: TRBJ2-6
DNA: TGTGCCAGCAGCTTAAAGTCCGTAGCTAGCTCTGGGGCCAACGTCCTGACTTTC
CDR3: CASSLKSVASSGANVLTF

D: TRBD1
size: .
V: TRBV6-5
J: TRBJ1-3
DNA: TGTGCCAACCACCCCACAGGGGCTGGAAACACCATATATTTT
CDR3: CANHPTGAGNTIYF

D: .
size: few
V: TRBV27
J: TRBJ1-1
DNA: TGTGCCAGCAGTCCCTTATCTCCTCGGCAGCTAGAACATCCTGAAGCTTTCTTT
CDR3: CASSPLSPRQLEHPEAFF

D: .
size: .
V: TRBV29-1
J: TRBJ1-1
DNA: TGCAGCGTTAAGAAGGTAACAGGGAAAGAAGCTTTCTTT
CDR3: CSVKKVTGKEAFF

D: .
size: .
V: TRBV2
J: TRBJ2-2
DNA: TGTGCCAGCAGCCATTATGCTGGCGGGGAGCTGTTTTTT
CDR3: CASSHYAGGELFF

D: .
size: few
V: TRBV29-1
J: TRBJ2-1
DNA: TGCAGCGCTACCCGAGGGGCGGGAACCCTTAATGAGCAGTTCTTC
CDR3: CSATRGAGTLNEQFF

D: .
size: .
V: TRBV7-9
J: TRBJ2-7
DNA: TGTGCCAGCAGCTTTTCAGGGCTCGACTACGAGCAGTACTTC
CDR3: CASSFSGLDYEQYF

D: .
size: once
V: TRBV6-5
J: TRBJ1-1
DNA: TGTGCCAGCAGTTACGGCACCAATCTAGCGAACACTGAAGCTTTCTTT
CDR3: CASSYGTNLANTEAFF

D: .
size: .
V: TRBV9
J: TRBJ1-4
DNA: TGTGCCAGCAGCCCCAATCTGGGGTCTAATGAAAAACTGTTTTTT
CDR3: CASSPNLGSNEKLFF

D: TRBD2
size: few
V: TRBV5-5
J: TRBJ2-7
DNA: TGTGCCAGCAGCTCACCGGGACTAGCGGGAGGGCCGGGCTACGAGCAGTACTTC
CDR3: CASSSPGLAGGPGYEQYF

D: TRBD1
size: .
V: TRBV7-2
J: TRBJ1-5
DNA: TGTGCCAGCAGCTTAGATGGGACAGGGAGCAATCAGCCCCAGCATTTT
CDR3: CASSLDGTGSNQPQHF

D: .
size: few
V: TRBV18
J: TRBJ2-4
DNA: TGTGCCAGCTCACCTGTCACCAGAGAGCTAGCCAAAAACATTCAGTACTTC
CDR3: CASSPVTRELAKNIQYF

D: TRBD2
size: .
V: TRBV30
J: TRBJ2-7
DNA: TGTGCCTGGAGTGCTAGCGGGAGAAGCGAGCAGTACTTC
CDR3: CAWSASGRSEQYF

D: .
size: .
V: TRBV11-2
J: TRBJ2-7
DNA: TGTGCCAGCAGCCCGAGACATTACGAGCAGTACTTC
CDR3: CASSPRHYEQYF

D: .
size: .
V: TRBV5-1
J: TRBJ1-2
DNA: TGCGCCAGCAGCCCCTCGAGGGACAACTATGGCTACACCTTC
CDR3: CASSPSRDNYGYTF

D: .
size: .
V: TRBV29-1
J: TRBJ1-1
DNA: TGCAGCGTTGAAGTCTTAATGAACACTGAAGCTTTCTTT
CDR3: CSVEVLMNTEAFF

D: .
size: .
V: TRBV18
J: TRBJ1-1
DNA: TGTGCCAGCTCACCACCGGTGACAGGCCCCGTACTCCACCCGAACACTGAAGCTTTCTTT
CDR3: CASSPPVTGPVLHPNTEAFF

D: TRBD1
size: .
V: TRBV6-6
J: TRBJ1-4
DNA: TGTGCCAGCAGAACCAGACAGGGACCCTATGAAAAACTGTTTTTT
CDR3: CASRTRQGPYEKLFF

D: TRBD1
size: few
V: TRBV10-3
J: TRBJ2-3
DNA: TGTGCCATCAGTGACCAGGGGGCCACAGATACGCAGTATTTT
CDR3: CAISDQGATDTQYF

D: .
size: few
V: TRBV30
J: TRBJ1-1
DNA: TGTGCCTGGAGTCCCCCGACGTCCAGGCAGAACACTGAAGCTTTCTTT
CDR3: CAWSPPTSRQNTEAFF

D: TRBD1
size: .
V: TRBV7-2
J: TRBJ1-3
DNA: TGTGCCAGCAGCACTTCCGGGACAGGGAACTCTGGAAACACCATATATTTT
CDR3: CASSTSGTGNSGNTIYF

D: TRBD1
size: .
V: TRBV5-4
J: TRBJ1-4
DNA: TGTGCCAGCAGTCCGGGACAGATCGCAACTAATGAAAAACTGTTTTTT
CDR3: CASSPGQIATNEKLFF

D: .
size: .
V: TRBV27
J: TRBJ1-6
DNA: TGTGCCAGCAGCCTCTTAAATTCACCCCTCCACTTT
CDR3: CASSLLNSPLHF

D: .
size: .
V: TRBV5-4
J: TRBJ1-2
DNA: TGTGCCAGCAGCCCCGGGGGTGGGCCGGGCTATGGCTACACCTTC
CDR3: CASSPGGGPGYGYTF

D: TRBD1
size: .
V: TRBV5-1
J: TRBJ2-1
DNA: TGCGCCAGCAAACCGGGACAGGGTGTATCCTACAATGAGCAGTTCTTC
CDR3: CASKPGQGVSYNEQFF

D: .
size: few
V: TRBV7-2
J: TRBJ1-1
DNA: TGTGCCAGCAGCTCAGGCCCCGGGGAGTGGATGAACACTGAAGCTTTCTTT
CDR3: CASSSGPGEWMNTEAFF

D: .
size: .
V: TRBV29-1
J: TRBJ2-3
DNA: TGCAGCGTTGAAAGGGGAAAGACGGGATATACGCAGTATTTT
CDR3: CSVERGKTGYTQYF

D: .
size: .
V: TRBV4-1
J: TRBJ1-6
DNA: TGCGCCAGCAGCCAAGGAACCCAGGGGCGTCGGAATTCACCCCTCCACTTT
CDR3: CASSQGTQGRRNSPLHF

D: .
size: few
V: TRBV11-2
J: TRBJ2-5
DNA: TGTGCCAGCAGCTCCCTAGGGCGCGGGGAGACCCAGTACTTC
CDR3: CASSSLGRGETQYF

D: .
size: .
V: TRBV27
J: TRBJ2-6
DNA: TGTGCCAGCAGCCGGGAATACGTCAGGGGTACTGGGGCCAACGTCCTGACTTTC
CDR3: CASSREYVRGTGANVLTF

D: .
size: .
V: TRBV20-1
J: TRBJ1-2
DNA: TGCGCCGTTGATGCCCCCTATGGCTACACCTTC
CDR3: CAVDAPYGYTF

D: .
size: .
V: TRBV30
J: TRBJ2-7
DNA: TGTGCCTGGAAGGGGACACCAGGCTCCTACGAGCAGTACTTC
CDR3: CAWKGTPGSYEQYF

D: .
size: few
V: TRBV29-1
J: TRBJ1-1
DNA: TGCAGCGTTGATTTAAGCACGGACAGCAGAAACACTGAAGCTTTCTTT
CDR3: CSVDLSTDSRNTEAFF

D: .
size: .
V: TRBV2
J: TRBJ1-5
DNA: TGTGCCAGCAGTGAACAGGGCAGTAATCAGCCCCAGCATTTT
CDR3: CASSEQGSNQPQHF

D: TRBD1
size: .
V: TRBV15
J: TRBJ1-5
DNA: TGTGCCACCAGCAGAGATCAAACAGGGGGACCCCAGCATTTT
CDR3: CATSRDQTGGPQHF

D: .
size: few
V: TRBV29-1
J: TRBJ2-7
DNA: TGCAGCGTTGGAACCGACTACCCTACCTACGAGCAGTACTTC
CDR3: CSVGTDYPTYEQYF

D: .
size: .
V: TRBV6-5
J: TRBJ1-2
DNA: TGTGCCAGCAGTAACACAGGGTACGCTGGCTACACCTTC
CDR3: CASSNTGYAGYTF

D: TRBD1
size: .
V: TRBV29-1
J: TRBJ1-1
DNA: TGCAGCGTTGACGTCCAGGGGGTTGGAACTGAAGCTTTCTTT
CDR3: CSVDVQGVGTEAFF

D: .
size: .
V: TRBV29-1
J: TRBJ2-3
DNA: TGCAGCGTCGCACACCTAGCCACAGATACGCAGTATTTT
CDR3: CSVAHLATDTQYF

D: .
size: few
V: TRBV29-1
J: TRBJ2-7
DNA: TGCAGCGTTGCCAGGGAAACCTACGAGCAGTACTTC
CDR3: CSVARETYEQYF

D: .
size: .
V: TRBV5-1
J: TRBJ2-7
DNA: TGCGCCAGCAGCCCAGGGACGGTTGGCAGGCCCTACGAGCAGTACTTC
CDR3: CASSPGTVGRPYEQYF

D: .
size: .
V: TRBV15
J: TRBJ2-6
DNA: TGTGCCACCAGCAGAGATCTATCCGGGGACCCAAGAAGGGCCAACGTCCTGACTTTC
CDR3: CATSRDLSGDPRRANVLTF

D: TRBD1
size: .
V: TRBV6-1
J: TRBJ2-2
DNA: TGTGCCAGCAGTGAACAGGGGGCGGGCACCGGGGAGCTGTTTTTT
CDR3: CASSEQGAGTGELFF